This T cell receptor (beta chain) was obtained from a study of breast tumors, draining lymph nodes, adjacent tissues. Study-level findings and limits: That most tumor T cells come from lymph nodes remained unproven. Tumor and nontumor repertoires were significantly more similar in luminal-like than in basal-like breast cancer. Tumor TCR diversity was below lymph nodes but above nontumor tissue. Findings are consistent with lymph node origin and intratumoral expansion of most tumor T cells.

The germline V and J ends were trimmed by 9 bases and 3 bases, with 21 bases remaining between them. CDR3 length: 15 residues. Germline CDR1 reads ENHRY; CDR2 reads SYGVKD. TCRdb fed the multiplex PCR reads into MiXCR, producing one record per CDR3 protein. The repertoire holds roughly 21,000 distinct CDR3 sequences, with approximately 49% as singletons. On this clonotype: Its antigen is still unknown.

The chain carries TRBV10-3 and TRBJ2-7, with TRBD1 as a possible D gene (7 bases). Sequencing input: breast tumor tissue. The receptor comes from a female donor with breast cancer. Some clones in this sample may be carry-over from other donors' samples. The CDR3, as DNA: TGTGCCATAAGGGGACTGAGACAGGGAATCTACGAGCAGTACTTC. This translates into CAIRGLRQGIYEQYF.